This T cell receptor (beta chain) is drawn from a study of blood T cells in healthy people across ages. There are a few counts of this clonotype. Antigen: not known. A J-beta primer mix and a sample-barcoded 5' primer were used in a second PCR of about 7 to 12 cycles. TCRdb itself ran the 5' RACE reads through MiXCR, one entry per CDR3 protein. The table has 1.5 million to 2 million distinct CDR3 sequences, 28% seen once; the top ten hold less than 9.5%. Study findings and constraints: With age, beta diversity per million T cells declined roughly linearly, significantly by 40. Diversity estimates drawn from one million T cells were deemed underestimates.

V lost 3 bases and J lost 9; bases outside the gene matches: 3. This CDR3 comprises 13 residues. V usage is TRBV12-3 or TRBV12-4 and J usage is TRBJ2-1, with 9 bases that match TRBD1. Sequencing was done on a sample of blood. The TCR was taken from a woman aged 25 to 45 in good health. CDR3 DNA: TGTGCCAGCAGTTTTACAGGGGGCGGTGAGCAGTTCTTC. Its protein product is CASSFTGGGEQFF.